What follows are 21 T cell receptor beta chains derived from one specimen sequenced in a study of vaccination and CD4 T cells after COVID-19. Treatment denoted: approximately nine-day PBMC culture with coronavirus spike peptide pools or control peptides (ViraFEST assay). Researchers collected the unexposed donor's CD4+ T cells before the COVID-19 pandemic (2011-2018). These receptors are not linked to any known antigen. With the Oncomine TCR Beta short-read assay, DNA from cultured CD4+ T cells was sequenced. TCRdb recomputed calls from the PCR reads with MiXCR, one row per CDR3 protein. The sample shows 8,500 to 10,000 distinct CDR3 sequences, 50% to 65% of them seen only once. Sequenced material: CD4+ T cells from blood, cultured in vitro. These receptor sequences come from a human donor in good health.

The rearrangement links TRBV6-2 or TRBV6-3 to TRBJ2-5; the D is unclear. The CDR3 runs 14 residues. V lost 0 bases and J 1 base, leaving 6 bases between the germline ends. The germline CDR1 and CDR2 sequences are MNHEY and SVGEGT. CDR3 coding DNA: TGTGCCAGCAGTTACTCTCCAGGCCAAGAGACCCAGTACTTC. This gives the protein CASSYSPGQETQYF.

V usage is TRBV11-2 and J usage is TRBJ1-1; no firm D call. Deletions cut 6 bases from V and 8 bases from J, with 10 bases between. This CDR3 is built from 11 residues. The V gene's germline CDR1 is SGHAT and CDR2 FQNNGV. The CDR3 DNA is TGTGCCAGCAGGAGAGGACTCGAAGCTTTCTTT. Residues: CASRRGLEAFF.

This clonotype showed up just a few times. V gene TRBV6-1 combines with J gene TRBJ1-2; D is possibly TRBD1 (5 bases). The CDR3 extends over 11 amino acids. V was pared by 7 bases and J by 5 bases, with 8 bases between. Germline assignment: CDR1 MNHNS and CDR2 SASEGT. This CDR3 is CASTDRYGYTF. The CDR3 nucleotides are TGTGCCAGCACTGACAGATATGGCTACACCTTC.

The V and J genes are TRBV15 and TRBJ1-2; TRBD1 agrees at 8 bases. The J segment lost 8 bases and the V segment lost 3 bases, leaving 8 bases of the junction unmatched. The germline V gene encodes CDR1 LNHNV and CDR2 YYDKDF (reference sequence). This CDR3 comprises 14 residues. The CDR3 here is CATSRAWTGRGYTF. The CDR3 DNA reads as TGTGCCACCAGCAGGGCTTGGACAGGGCGAGGCTACACCTTC. Using reference TRBV15 and TRBJ1-2 for the parts outside the CDR3, the full variable domain is DAMVIQNPRYQVTQFGKPVTLSCSQTLNHNVMYWYQQKSSQAPKLLFHYYDKDFNNEADTPDNFQSRRPNTSFCFLDIRSPGLGDTAMYLCATSRAWTGRGYTFGSGTRLTVV.

CDR3 nucleotides: TGTGCCAGCAGTGAACTCGGCCAGATCAAAAACATTCAGTACTTC. Translation: CASSELGQIKNIQYF. The chain links TRBV2 to TRBJ2-4; D unresolved. V lost 2 bases, J lost 3 bases, and 11 bases lay in between. The CDR3 spans 15 residues. Germline CDR1 and CDR2: SNHLY and FYNNEI.

This clonotype was counted once. The chain carries TRBV27 and TRBJ1-4; no reliable D call. V lost 1 base and J lost 3, with 9 bases in between. Per the germline V gene, CDR1 is MNHEY and CDR2 is SMNVEV (reference sequence). The CDR3 is 15 amino acids. For the CDR3, the DNA is TGTGCCAGCAGTTTATTGTTTTATCCTAATGAAAAACTGTTTTTT. It specifies CASSLLFYPNEKLFF.

The J gene is TRBJ1-1, the V gene TRBV2; a weak D match, TRBD1 (6 bases). In germline, CDR1 is SNHLY, CDR2 FYNNEI. V was clipped by 6 bases and J by 1 base, with 9 bases between them. The CDR3 covers 13 residues. In DNA, the CDR3 is TGTGCCAGCAGGACAGGTCAGAACACTGAAGCTTTCTTT. Protein sequence: CASRTGQNTEAFF.

The chain employs TRBV20-1 and TRBJ2-5; TRBD2 aligns across 11 bases. V lost 5 bases to trimming and J lost 2 bases; unmatched junction nucleotides: 16. The CDR3 loop spans 18 amino acids. Per the germline V gene, CDR1 is DFQATT and CDR2 is SNEGSKA (reference sequence). CDR3 nucleotide sequence: TGCAGTGCTCAACACATACTAGCGGGGGCCCTAACTCAAGAGACCCAGTACTTC. It yields the protein CSAQHILAGALTQETQYF.

This sequence joins TRBV20-1 and TRBJ1-1, with 11 nucleotides matching TRBD1. V trimming: 0 bases; J trimming: 6 bases; junction bases outside the gene matches: 12. Germline lookup yields CDR1 DFQATT and CDR2 SNEGSKA (reference sequence). The CDR3 extends over 17 amino acids. Here the CDR3 reads CSARDHIGTGGTAEAFF. The CDR3 region has the DNA TGCAGTGCTAGAGATCACATAGGGACAGGGGGTACGGCTGAAGCTTTCTTT.

The CDR3 DNA follows: TGTGCCAGCAGCTTAGCGATAGGGGGCACTGAAGCTTTCTTT. Protein product: CASSLAIGGTEAFF. The chain couples TRBV7-2 to TRBJ1-1, with a weak D call TRBD1 (6 bases). The V gene's germline CDR1 is SGHTA and CDR2 FQGNSA. Trimming took 0 bases from V and 4 from J, leaving 9 bases between them. CDR3 length equals 14 residues.

The chain uses TRBV6-4 and TRBJ2-5; the match to TRBD2 covers 7 bases. This CDR3 comprises 17 residues. Trimming cost V 2 bases and J 3 bases; bases outside gene matches: 12. Germline lookup yields CDR1 MRHNA and CDR2 SNTAGT. CDR3 in amino acids: CASSDLGGRAAKETQYF. The CDR3 coding sequence is TGTGCCAGCAGTGACCTTGGGGGGAGGGCGGCGAAAGAGACCCAGTACTTC.

The chain carries TRBV5-4 and TRBJ2-7, with 11 bases identical to TRBD1. CDR1 and CDR2 (germline): SGHNT, YYREEE (reference sequence). This CDR3 region has 14 residues. J was trimmed by 6 bases and V by 4 bases; bases with no gene match: 6. The CDR3 DNA follows: TGTGCCAGCAGCGTGGACAGGGGGCCTTCCGAGCAGTACTTC. This translates into CASSVDRGPSEQYF.

This chain links TRBV27 with TRBJ2-7; 7 bases are a match to TRBD2. CDR1 is MNHEY, CDR2 SMNVEV, per germline (reference sequence). The CDR3 contains 16 residues. J lost 0 bases, V lost 2 bases, and 7 bases had no gene match. In nucleotides, the CDR3 is TGTGCCAGCAGTTTAGCGCTAGCGGTAGTCTCCTACGAGCAGTACTTC. Translated, it gives CASSLALAVVSYEQYF.

In this sample, this clonotype turned up a few times. The chain combines TRBV20-1 with TRBJ1-5; tentatively, D is TRBD1 (5 bases). Per germline, CDR1 DFQATT and CDR2 SNEGSKA (reference sequence). V was clipped by 0 bases and J by 4 bases, with 13 bases between them. The length of the CDR3 is 15 residues. CDR3 amino acids: CSARDGSRVNQPQHF. Here the CDR3 DNA reads TGCAGTGCTAGAGATGGTAGCAGGGTTAATCAGCCCCAGCATTTT.

V is TRBV28 and J is TRBJ2-2; 7 bases fit TRBD1. With 6 bases clipped from V and 1 base from J, the junction kept 5 bases outside the gene matches. Per the germline V gene, CDR1 is MDHEN and CDR2 is SYDVKM. This CDR3 comprises 15 residues. CDR3 protein: CASRTDRRNTGELFF. The CDR3 region has the DNA TGTGCCAGCAGAACGGACAGGAGGAACACCGGGGAGCTGTTTTTT.

The chain is built from TRBV5-6 and TRBJ1-5; D not resolved. This CDR3 region has 13 residues. CDR1 is SGHDT and CDR2 is YYEEEE in the germline V gene. The V and J ends lost 1 base and 7 bases respectively, with 9 bases between them. CDR3 nucleotides: TGTGCCAGCAGCTTGAGCAGAGAGCAGCCCCAGCATTTT. Amino acid sequence: CASSLSREQPQHF.

The chain combines TRBV20-1 with TRBJ2-3, with 9 bases aligning to TRBD2. Germline V gene lookup returns CDR1 DFQATT and CDR2 SNEGSKA (reference sequence). The CDR3 is 16 amino acids. V dropped 3 bases and J dropped 4; count of bases not matched to a gene: 11. The CDR3 coding sequence is TGCAGTGCTAGCTCTTACGGCGGGAGGGGTCCAGATACGCAGTATTTT. Its translation: CSASSYGGRGPDTQYF.

The chain recombines TRBV5-1 with TRBJ1-1; a possible D gene is TRBD1 (6 bases). CDR1 is SGHRS and CDR2 is YFSETQ in the germline V gene. The germline V and J ends were trimmed by 4 bases and 5 bases, with 15 bases remaining between them. The CDR3 runs to 14 residues. In DNA, the CDR3 is TGCGCCAGCAGCAATCGGACAGTGGGGACTGAAGCTTTCTTT. Translation: CASSNRTVGTEAFF.

This clonotype has just a few counts. CDR3 residues: CASSTSATNYGYTF. The CDR3 nucleotides are TGCGCCAGCAGCACCTCAGCAACTAACTATGGCTACACCTTC. This sequence joins TRBV5-1 and TRBJ1-2; D is uncertain. The ends were cut back, 4 bases at V and 0 bases at J, with 10 bases in the middle. Germline V gives CDR1 SGHRS, CDR2 YFSETQ. The CDR3 covers 14 residues.

This clonotype was detected only a few times. The chain has TRBV7-9 and TRBJ2-7; 9 nucleotides match TRBD1. CDR3 length equals 14 residues. Germline-derived CDR1 and CDR2 are SEHNR and FQNEAQ (reference sequence). The junction had 8 bases not matched to a gene; V was cut back by 5 bases and J by 6 bases. The DNA for the CDR3 is TGTGCCAGCAGCACCAGGGACAGGGAGGGCGAGCAGTACTTC. Protein: CASSTRDREGEQYF.

The V call is TRBV5-4, the J call TRBJ1-2; 7 bases are shared with TRBD1. The CDR3 is made up of 16 amino acids. V lost 2 bases to trimming and J lost 2 bases; unmatched junction nucleotides: 9. Germline V lookup: CDR1 SGHNT, CDR2 YYREEE (reference sequence). As DNA, the CDR3 is TGTGCCAGCAGCTTTGGCTTGGGACAGACCAACTATGGCTACACCTTC. Translated: CASSFGLGQTNYGYTF.